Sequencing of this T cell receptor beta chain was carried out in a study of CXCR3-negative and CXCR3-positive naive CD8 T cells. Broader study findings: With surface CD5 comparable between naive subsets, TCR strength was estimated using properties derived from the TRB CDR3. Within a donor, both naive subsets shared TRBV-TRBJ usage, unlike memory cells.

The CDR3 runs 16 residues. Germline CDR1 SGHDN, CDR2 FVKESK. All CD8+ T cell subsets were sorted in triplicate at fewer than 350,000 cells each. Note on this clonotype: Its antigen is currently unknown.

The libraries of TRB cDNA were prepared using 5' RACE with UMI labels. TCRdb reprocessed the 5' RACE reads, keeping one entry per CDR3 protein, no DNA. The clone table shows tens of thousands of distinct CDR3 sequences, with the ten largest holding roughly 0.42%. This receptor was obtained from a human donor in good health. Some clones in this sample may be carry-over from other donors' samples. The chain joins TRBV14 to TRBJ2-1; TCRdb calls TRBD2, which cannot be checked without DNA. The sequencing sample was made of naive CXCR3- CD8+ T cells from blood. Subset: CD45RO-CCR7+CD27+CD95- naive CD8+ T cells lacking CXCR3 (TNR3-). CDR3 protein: CASYTSGGAPDNEQFF.